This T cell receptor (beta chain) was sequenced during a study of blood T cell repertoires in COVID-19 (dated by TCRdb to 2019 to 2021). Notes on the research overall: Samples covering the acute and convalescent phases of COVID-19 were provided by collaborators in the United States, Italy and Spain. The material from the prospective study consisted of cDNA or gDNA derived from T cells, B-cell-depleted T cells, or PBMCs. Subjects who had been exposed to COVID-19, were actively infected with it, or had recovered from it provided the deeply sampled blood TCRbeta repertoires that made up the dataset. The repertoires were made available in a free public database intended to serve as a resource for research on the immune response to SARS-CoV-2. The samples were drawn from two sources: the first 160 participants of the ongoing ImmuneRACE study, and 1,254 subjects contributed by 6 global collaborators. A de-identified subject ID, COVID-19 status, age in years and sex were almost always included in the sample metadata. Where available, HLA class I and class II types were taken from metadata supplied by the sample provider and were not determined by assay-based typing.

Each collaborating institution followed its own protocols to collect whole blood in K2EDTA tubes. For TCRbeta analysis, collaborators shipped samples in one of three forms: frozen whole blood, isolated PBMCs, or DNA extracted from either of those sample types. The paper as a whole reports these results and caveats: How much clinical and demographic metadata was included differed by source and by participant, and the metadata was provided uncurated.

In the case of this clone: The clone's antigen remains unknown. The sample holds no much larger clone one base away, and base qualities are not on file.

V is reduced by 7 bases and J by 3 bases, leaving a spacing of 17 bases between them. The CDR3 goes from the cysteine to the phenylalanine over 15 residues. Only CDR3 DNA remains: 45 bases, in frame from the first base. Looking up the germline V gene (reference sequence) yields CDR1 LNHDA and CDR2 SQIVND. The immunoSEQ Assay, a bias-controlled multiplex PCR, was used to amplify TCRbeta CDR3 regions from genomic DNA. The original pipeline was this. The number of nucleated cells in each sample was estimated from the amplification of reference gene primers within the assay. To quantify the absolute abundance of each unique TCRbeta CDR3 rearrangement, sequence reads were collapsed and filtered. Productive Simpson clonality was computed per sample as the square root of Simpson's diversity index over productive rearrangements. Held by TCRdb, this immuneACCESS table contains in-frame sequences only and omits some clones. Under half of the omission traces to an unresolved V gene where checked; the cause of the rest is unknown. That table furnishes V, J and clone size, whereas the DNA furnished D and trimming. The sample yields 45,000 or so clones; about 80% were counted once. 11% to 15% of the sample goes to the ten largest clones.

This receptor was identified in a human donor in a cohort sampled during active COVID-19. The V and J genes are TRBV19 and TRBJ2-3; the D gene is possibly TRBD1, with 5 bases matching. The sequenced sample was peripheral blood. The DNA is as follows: TGTGCCAGTAAGTTCAGGGCAGGCCCGACAGATACGCAGTATTTT. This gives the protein CASKFRAGPTDTQYF.